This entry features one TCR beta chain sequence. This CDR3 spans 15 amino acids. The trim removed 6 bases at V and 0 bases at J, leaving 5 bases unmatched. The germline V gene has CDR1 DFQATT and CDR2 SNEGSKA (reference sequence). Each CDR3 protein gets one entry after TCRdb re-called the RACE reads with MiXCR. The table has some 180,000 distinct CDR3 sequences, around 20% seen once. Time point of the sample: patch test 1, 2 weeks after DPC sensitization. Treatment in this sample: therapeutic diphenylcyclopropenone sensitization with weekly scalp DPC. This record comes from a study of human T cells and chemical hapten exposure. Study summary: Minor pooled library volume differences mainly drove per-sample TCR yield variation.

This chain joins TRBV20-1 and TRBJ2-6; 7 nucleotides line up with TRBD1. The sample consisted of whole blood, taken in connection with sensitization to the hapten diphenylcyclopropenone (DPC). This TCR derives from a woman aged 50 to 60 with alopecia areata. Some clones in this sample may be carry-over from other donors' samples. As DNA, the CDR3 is TGCAGTGCCCTGGGACAGCCCTCTGGGGCCAACGTCCTGACTTTC. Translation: CSALGQPSGANVLTF.